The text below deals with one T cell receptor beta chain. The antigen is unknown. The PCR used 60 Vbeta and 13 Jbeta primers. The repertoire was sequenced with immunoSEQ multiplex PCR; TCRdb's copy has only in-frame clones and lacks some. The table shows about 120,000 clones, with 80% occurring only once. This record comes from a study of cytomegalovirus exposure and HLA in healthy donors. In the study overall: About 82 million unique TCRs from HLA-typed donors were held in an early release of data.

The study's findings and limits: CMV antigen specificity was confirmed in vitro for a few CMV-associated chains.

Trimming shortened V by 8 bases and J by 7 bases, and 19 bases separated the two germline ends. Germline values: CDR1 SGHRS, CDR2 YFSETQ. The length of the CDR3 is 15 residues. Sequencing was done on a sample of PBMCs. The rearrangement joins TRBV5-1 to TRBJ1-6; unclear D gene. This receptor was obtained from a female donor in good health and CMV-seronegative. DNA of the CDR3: TGCGCCAGTAACAATGAGGGAGTAGCGAATTCACCCCTCCACTTT. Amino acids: CASNNEGVANSPLHF.